The 30 T cell receptor beta chains presented below share a single source sample, sequenced in a study of shared clonotypes between healthy human individuals. The table came from immunoSEQ multiplex PCR; TCRdb's copy has only in-frame clones and leaves some out. This table holds approximately 500,000 clones, approximately 95% found once. Sample: naive CD4+ T cells sorted from blood. Subset of the sample: CD45RA+ positively selected. The receptors come from a woman in her twenties or thirties in good health.

V and J are TRBV7-6 and TRBJ2-7; 11 bases are a match to TRBD2. The V gene's germline CDR1 is SGHVS and CDR2 FNYEAQ. J gave up 6 bases and V 5 bases, and 6 bases lay outside the gene matches. The CDR3 contains 14 residues. The CDR3 region is CASSLVAGGGEQYF. The CDR3 DNA reads as TGTGCCAGCAGCCTCGTAGCGGGAGGGGGCGAGCAGTACTTC.

The chain joins TRBV30 to TRBJ2-7; 13 nucleotides agree with TRBD2. This CDR3 is 18 amino acids long. V was clipped by 0 bases and J by 5 bases; unmatched bases: 13. CDR1 is GTSNPN and CDR2 is SVGIG in the germline V gene (reference sequence). The CDR3 DNA reads TGTGCCTGGAGTGTCGCCCGATTCGGGACTAGCGGGACCCACGAGCAGTACTTC. This sequence encodes CAWSVARFGTSGTHEQYF.

The chain links TRBV7-9 to TRBJ1-2, with a weak D call TRBD1 (6 bases). Germline V gene sequence: CDR1 SEHNR, CDR2 FQNEAQ (reference sequence). There are 16 residues in the CDR3. V was trimmed by 7 bases and J by 0 bases, leaving 18 bases between them. The CDR3 region has the DNA TGTGCCAGCACTGGGATCGGGGACAAACCTAACTATGGCTACACCTTC. Protein product: CASTGIGDKPNYGYTF. Variable domain in full (rest from reference TRBV7-9 and TRBJ1-2): DTGVSQNPRHKITKRGQNVTFRCDPISEHNRLYWYRQTLGQGPEFLTYFQNEAQLEKSRLLSDRFSAERPKGSFSTLEIQRTEQGDSAMYLCASTGIGDKPNYGYTFGSGTRLTVV.

The chain recombines TRBV19 with TRBJ1-1; D uncertain. V was trimmed by 9 bases and J by 7 bases, leaving 18 bases between them. Germline V gene lookup returns CDR1 LNHDA and CDR2 SQIVND (reference sequence). The CDR3 runs to 13 residues. CDR3 sequence reads: CASKGSRRNEAFF. CDR3 nucleotide sequence: TGTGCCAGCAAGGGCAGTAGGAGAAATGAAGCTTTCTTT.

V is TRBV4-1 and J is TRBJ1-1, with D perhaps TRBD1 (5 bases). The germline CDR1 and CDR2 sequences are MGHRA and YSYEKL. This CDR3 has 15 amino acids. V gave up 1 base and J gave up 5 bases, with 14 bases separating them. The CDR3 is CASSQGPLGDTEAFF. Here the CDR3 DNA reads TGCGCCAGCAGCCAAGGCCCCTTGGGGGATACTGAAGCTTTCTTT.

The chain recombines TRBV7-3 with TRBJ2-5; no definite D call. The DNA end is a closer match to TRBJ2-7, so the J assignment may be wrong. Looked up from germline, CDR1 is SGHTA and CDR2 is FQGTGA. This CDR3 contains 13 residues. CDR3 sequence: CASSINVLDEQYF. As DNA, the CDR3 is TGTGCCAGCAGCATTAATGTCCTGGACGAGCAGTACTTC.

The chain's CDR3 is CASSPHSWAGYTIYF. The DNA of the CDR3 is TGTGCCAGCAGTCCGCACTCCTGGGCCGGCTACACCATATATTTT. The chain uses TRBV28 and TRBJ1-3; the D is unclear. This CDR3 is built from 15 residues. Germline CDR1 MDHEN, CDR2 SYDVKM. Trimming removed 5 bases at V and 8 bases at J, with 19 bases between.

The chain recombines TRBV29-1 with TRBJ2-3, with D maybe TRBD1 (5 bases). This CDR3 has 12 amino acids. V was cut by 4 bases and J by 6 bases, with 11 bases left in between. CDR1 is SQVTM and CDR2 is ANQGSEA in the germline V gene. The CDR3 region is CSVGAGWDTQYF. The CDR3 nucleotides are TGCAGCGTTGGGGCAGGGTGGGATACGCAGTATTTT.

The chain couples TRBV5-8 to TRBJ2-6; D possibly corresponds to TRBD2 (6 bases). Germline loops: CDR1 SGHTS, CDR2 YDEGEE. This CDR3 contains 18 residues. V was clipped by 4 bases and J by 0 bases, with 17 bases between them. The CDR3 sequence is CASSVPGLTSSGANVLTF. In DNA form, the CDR3 reads TGTGCCAGCAGCGTGCCGGGACTCACATCCTCTGGGGCCAACGTCCTGACTTTC.

This rearrangement joins TRBV27 to TRBJ2-3; possible D gene TRBD2, 5 bases. CDR1 and CDR2 (germline): MNHEY, SMNVEV (reference sequence). This CDR3 spans 15 amino acids. Trimming removed 5 bases from V and 6 bases from J, with 18 bases in between. CDR3 in amino acids: CASSPSRDIYDTQYF. The CDR3 DNA sequence: TGTGCCAGCAGTCCATCCCGGGATATCTACGATACGCAGTATTTT.

In this sample, this clone turned up once. This chain joins TRBV11-1 and TRBJ2-7; 8 nucleotides align to TRBD1. Germline V gene sequence: CDR1 SGHAT, CDR2 FQDESV (reference sequence). The ends lost 3 bases at V and 3 bases at J; junction bases unmatched: 4. There are 14 residues in the CDR3. CDR3 amino acids: CASSFQGQGYEQYF. CDR3 coding DNA: TGTGCCAGCAGCTTCCAAGGACAGGGCTACGAGCAGTACTTC.

The chain recombines TRBV18 with TRBJ2-5; maybe TRBD2 (6 bases). The V gene's germline CDR1 is KGHSH and CDR2 LQKENI. The CDR3 is 20 residues long. The V end was cut by 6 bases, the J end by 5 bases, with 34 bases between. Here the CDR3 reads CASSPGIKGTGQRARETQYF. The DNA of the CDR3 is TGTGCCAGCTCCCCCGGTATAAAGGGAACCGGGCAGCGGGCCCGGGAGACCCAGTACTTC. The complete variable domain, with remaining parts taken from reference TRBV18 and TRBJ2-5, reads NAGVMQNPRHLVRRRGQEARLRCSPMKGHSHVYWYRQLPEEGLKFMVYLQKENIIDESGMPKERFSAEFPKEGPSILRIQQVVRGDSAAYFCASSPGIKGTGQRARETQYFGPGTRLLVL.

V gene TRBV27 combines with J gene TRBJ2-4, with 9 bases lining up with TRBD1. This CDR3 contains 18 residues. J was trimmed by 6 bases and V by 1 base; bases with no gene match: 13. CDR1 and CDR2 from the germline V gene are MNHEY and SMNVEV (reference sequence). The CDR3 DNA is TGTGCCAGCAGTTTATATCGCGGGACAGGGCGGTCCGGAAACATTCAGTACTTC. Translating it yields CASSLYRGTGRSGNIQYF.

This CDR3 reads CASLEGEGEAFF. CDR3 DNA sequence: TGCGCCTCCCTTGAGGGGGAGGGTGAAGCTTTCTTT. The rearrangement links TRBV5-1 to TRBJ1-1, with a tentative D call TRBD1 (6 bases). There are 12 residues in the CDR3. Germline CDR1 reads SGHRS; CDR2 reads YFSETQ. V shed 10 bases and J shed 7 bases, with 17 bases lying between them. The whole variable domain, remainder taken from reference TRBV5-1 and TRBJ1-1, is KAGVTQTPRYLIKTRGQQVTLSCSPISGHRSVSWYQQTPGQGLQFLFEYFSETQRNKGNFPGRFSGRQFSNSRSEMNVSTLELGDSALYLCASLEGEGEAFFGQGTRLTVV.

This sequence joins TRBV5-4 and TRBJ2-5, with TRBD2 identical over 14 bases. With V trimmed by 4 bases and J by 5 bases, 10 bases remained unmatched. The germline V gene has CDR1 SGHNT and CDR2 YYREEE (reference sequence). The CDR3 is 17 residues long. The CDR3 reads CASSPTRLAGGAETQYF. The CDR3 bases are TGTGCCAGCAGCCCTACCAGACTAGCGGGGGGGGCGGAGACCCAGTACTTC.

This sequence joins TRBV30 and TRBJ1-1; D not resolved. The V and J ends lost 3 bases and 0 bases respectively, with 8 bases between them. Germline CDR1 and CDR2: GTSNPN and SVGIG (reference sequence). This CDR3 region has 13 residues. CDR3 coding DNA: TGTGCCTGGAGGATGGCGATGAACACTGAAGCTTTCTTT. Translation: CAWRMAMNTEAFF.

This sequence joins TRBV5-1 and TRBJ1-1, with 9 bases aligning to TRBD1. V trimming: 4 bases; J trimming: 0 bases; junction bases outside the gene matches: 10. The CDR3 loop spans 17 amino acids. Germline values: CDR1 SGHRS, CDR2 YFSETQ. The CDR3 protein is CASSVHRGLVMNTEAFF. The CDR3 region has the DNA TGCGCCAGCAGCGTTCACAGGGGGCTGGTCATGAACACTGAAGCTTTCTTT.

The chain uses TRBV7-2 and TRBJ1-5, with 7 bases that match TRBD1. This CDR3 has 14 residues. V was clipped by 1 base and J by 6 bases; unmatched bases: 3. Germline V gene lookup returns CDR1 SGHTA and CDR2 FQGNSA. In DNA, the CDR3 is TGTGCCAGCAGCTTAGAGTCAGGGGGTCAGCCCCAGCATTTT. Its protein is CASSLESGGQPQHF.

This chain connects TRBV2 to TRBJ2-1; 8 bases fit TRBD2. V was clipped by 3 bases and J by 5 bases; unmatched bases: 9. This CDR3 has 16 amino acids. CDR1 SNHLY and CDR2 FYNNEI come from the germline V gene. The CDR3 loop is CASSEIVGLVDNEQFF. DNA for the CDR3: TGTGCCAGCAGTGAGATTGTGGGACTAGTCGACAATGAGCAGTTCTTC. Based on the CDR3 plus reference TRBV2 and TRBJ2-1, the full variable domain is EPEVTQTPSHQVTQMGQEVILRCVPISNHLYFYWYRQILGQKVEFLVSFYNNEISEKSEIFDDQFSVERPDGSNFTLKIRSTKLEDSAMYFCASSEIVGLVDNEQFFGPGTRLTVL.

The chain employs TRBV7-6 and TRBJ2-3; D remains unclear. There are 12 residues in the CDR3. V lost 4 bases, J lost 4 bases, and 6 bases lay in between. Germline V lookup: CDR1 SGHVS, CDR2 FNYEAQ. CDR3 sequence: CASSYNPDTQYF. The CDR3 DNA is TGTGCCAGCAGCTACAATCCAGATACGCAGTATTTT.

The genes are TRBV10-1 and TRBJ1-1, with unresolved D. Deletions cut 2 bases from V and 10 bases from J, with 14 bases between. Germline V lookup: CDR1 WNHNN, CDR2 SYGVQD (reference sequence). The CDR3 is 13 residues long. The CDR3 DNA sequence: TGCGCCAGCAGTGAGGGACTTCGGGGAAGAGCTTTCTTT. Protein product: CASSEGLRGRAFF.

The chain's CDR3 is CASTGRPSYEQYF. The CDR3, as DNA: TGTGCCAGCACGGGCCGCCCGTCCTACGAGCAGTACTTC. The rearrangement links TRBV28 to TRBJ2-7; D uncertain. This CDR3 is built from 13 residues. The germline CDR1 and CDR2 sequences are MDHEN and SYDVKM. The V end was cut by 7 bases, the J end by 1 base, with 11 bases between. Looking up the rest from reference TRBV28 and TRBJ2-7 gives the full variable domain: DVKVTQSSRYLVKRTGEKVFLECVQDMDHENMFWYRQDPGLGLRLIYFSYDVKMKEKGDIPEGYSVSREKKERFSLILESASTNQTSMYLCASTGRPSYEQYFGPGTRLTVT.

V and J are TRBV6-5 and TRBJ1-2; 7 bases map to TRBD1. J was trimmed by 6 bases and V by 4 bases; bases with no gene match: 11. Germline lookup yields CDR1 MNHEY and CDR2 SVGAGI. The CDR3 contains 15 residues. The CDR3 spells CASSSQGERRHGYTF. The DNA of the CDR3 is TGTGCCAGCAGTTCCCAGGGGGAACGGAGGCATGGCTACACCTTC.

This clone showed up just once. The V gene is TRBV13, the J gene TRBJ2-6; D unresolved. Trimming cost V 2 bases and J 4 bases, with 9 bases left between them. Per the germline V gene, CDR1 is PRHDT and CDR2 is FYEKMQ (reference sequence). The CDR3 consists of 15 residues. The CDR3 DNA follows: TGTGCCAGCAGCTTAACGGGTGACGGGGCCAACGTCCTGACTTTC. Its translation is CASSLTGDGANVLTF.

The genes are TRBV28 and TRBJ2-1; unclear D gene. This CDR3 region has 14 residues. V lost 6 bases and J lost 4, with 13 bases in between. Germline lookup yields CDR1 MDHEN and CDR2 SYDVKM. CDR3 region: CASSAFIVYNEQFF. The CDR3 coding sequence is TGTGCCAGCAGCGCATTCATCGTTTACAATGAGCAGTTCTTC.

The V and J genes are TRBV7-9 and TRBJ2-6; no clear D gene. CDR1 is SEHNR and CDR2 is FQNEAQ in the germline V gene (reference sequence). Trimming cost V 1 base and J 2 bases, with 3 bases left between them. The CDR3 runs to 14 residues. DNA for the CDR3: TGTGCCAGCAGCTTAGGGCCTGGGGCCAACGTCCTGACTTTC. Protein: CASSLGPGANVLTF.

The chain recombines TRBV29-1 with TRBJ1-1; tentative D call: TRBD1 (6 bases). This CDR3 region has 13 residues. Deletions cut 4 bases from V and 4 bases from J, with 13 bases between. In germline, CDR1 is SQVTM, CDR2 ANQGSEA. CDR3 residues: CSVVRGAGTEAFF. DNA of the CDR3: TGCAGCGTTGTCCGGGGGGCGGGCACTGAAGCTTTCTTT. Full variable domain (missing parts from reference TRBV29-1 and TRBJ1-1): SAVISQKPSRDICQRGTSLTIQCQVDSQVTMMFWYRQQPGQSLTLIATANQGSEATYESGFVIDKFPISRPNLTFSTLTVSNMSPEDSSIYLCSVVRGAGTEAFFGQGTRLTVV.

The chain employs TRBV29-1 and TRBJ2-4; D is undetermined. Germline values: CDR1 SQVTM, CDR2 ANQGSEA. The CDR3 totals 14 residues. Trimming shortened V by 4 bases and J by 0 bases, and 10 bases separated the two germline ends. The CDR3 loop reads CSVVLALAKNIQYF. In nucleotides, the CDR3 is TGCAGCGTTGTACTCGCCCTAGCCAAAAACATTCAGTACTTC.

The CDR3 region has the DNA TGTGCCAGCAGTTACGCGGGACACCTGAGAGGAGATACGCAGTATTTT. It is translated as CASSYAGHLRGDTQYF. The chain employs TRBV6-5 and TRBJ2-3, with D possibly called TRBD1 or TRBD2 (6 bases each). CDR1 is MNHEY and CDR2 is SVGAGI in the germline V gene. The CDR3 runs 16 residues. Trimming took 2 bases from V and 5 from J, leaving 17 bases between them.

This clone came up once. The chain uses TRBV5-1 and TRBJ1-3; the D is unclear. Germline CDR1 SGHRS, CDR2 YFSETQ. The V end lost 0 bases, the J end lost 10 bases, and 14 bases lay between the germline ends. The CDR3 extends over 14 amino acids. The CDR3 loop is CASSLAGQEGTIYF. As DNA, the CDR3 is TGCGCCAGCAGCTTGGCCGGGCAGGAGGGTACCATATATTTT.